These T cell receptor beta chains were read from a single sample in a study of CD8 T cells in ankylosing spondylitis. Each CDR3 protein is one row after TCRdb ran MiXCR on the 5' RACE reads. The sample includes roughly 230,000 distinct CDR3 sequences, 8.2% of them seen just once. Sequencing input: blood, either unsorted or a sorted T cell fraction (not recorded which). The receptors were sampled from a female donor with ankylosing spondylitis or in good health (not recorded which). The CDR3 runs from the conserved cysteine through the conserved F or W. A D gene is named only where the DNA matches it firmly. Clone size is given for some rows only: seen once, a few or many times, or a class if the clone is expanded.

TRBJ1-5 | TRBV18 | NA | NA | CASSREGQGWDSNQPQHF | TGTGCCAGCTCCCGGGAAGGGCAGGGCTGGGATAGCAATCAGCCCCAGCATTTT
TRBJ2-7 | TRBV7-8 | NA | TRBD2 | CASRFGLAHEQYF | TGTGCCAGCAGATTCGGACTAGCCCACGAGCAGTACTTC
TRBJ1-3 | TRBV29-1 | NA | TRBD1 | CSVGQPGNTIYF | TGCAGCGTGGGACAGCCAGGAAACACCATATATTTT
TRBJ1-3 | TRBV11-2 | many | NA | CASSLTYSPNSGNTIYF | TGTGCCAGCAGCTTGACGTATAGTCCCAATTCTGGAAACACCATATATTTT
TRBJ1-1 | TRBV30 | many | TRBD1 | CAWSVLRGRTEAFF | TGTGCCTGGAGTGTACTCAGGGGGAGGACTGAAGCTTTCTTT
TRBJ2-3 | TRBV12-3/TRBV12-4 | many | NA | CASSRVPGAGTDTQYF | TGTGCCAGCAGCCGAGTCCCTGGGGCTGGGACAGATACGCAGTATTTT
TRBJ2-3 | TRBV19 | NA | NA | CASSAVTDTQYF | TGTGCCAGTAGTGCGGTGACAGATACGCAGTATTTT
TRBJ2-7 | TRBV10-2 | many | TRBD2 | CASSESRGRHEQYF | TGCGCCAGCAGTGAGTCCCGCGGGAGGCACGAGCAGTACTTC
TRBJ1-2 | TRBV19 | many | TRBD1 | CASSWEGTGNYGYTF | TGTGCCAGTAGTTGGGAAGGGACAGGGAACTATGGCTACACCTTC
TRBJ2-3 | TRBV5-6 | many | NA | CASSSRQEAQYF | TGTGCCAGCAGCTCCAGACAGGAGGCGCAGTATTTT
TRBJ2-1 | TRBV6-2/TRBV6-3 | many | NA | CASYPLEQFF | TGTGCCAGCTACCCCCTAGAGCAGTTCTTC
TRBJ2-2 | TRBV6-1 | many | NA | CASSGLASTGELFF | TGTGCCAGCAGTGGGCTAGCGAGTACCGGGGAGCTGTTTTTT
TRBJ1-2 | TRBV7-9 | NA | NA | CASSDLGLGGYTF | TGTGCCAGCAGCGACCTCGGTTTGGGAGGCTACACCTTC
TRBJ2-1 | TRBV4-3 | many | NA | CASSQDSLGGEQFF | TGCGCCAGCAGCCAAGATTCCCTAGGTGGTGAGCAGTTCTTC
TRBJ2-6 | TRBV7-8 | many | NA | CASSLVLPARSGANVLTF | TGTGCCAGCAGCTTAGTGCTCCCCGCCCGCTCTGGGGCCAACGTCCTGACTTTC
TRBJ2-7 | TRBV28 | few | NA | CASSSEVREQYF | TGTGCCAGCAGTTCAGAGGTACGCGAGCAGTACTTC
TRBJ1-1 | TRBV20-1 | many | TRBD1 | CSAVAGGARTEAFF | TGCAGTGCTGTCGCAGGGGGCGCACGCACTGAAGCTTTCTTT
TRBJ2-1 | TRBV7-3 | many | NA | CASSLLGGSTHNEQFF | TGTGCCAGCAGCTTACTAGGCGGGTCCACACACAATGAGCAGTTCTTC
TRBJ2-7 | TRBV10-3 | many | NA | CAISEPGSGKDEQYF | TGTGCCATCAGTGAGCCGGGGTCCGGGAAGGACGAGCAGTACTTC
TRBJ2-7 | TRBV12-5 | many | NA | CASGLVYGGSSYEQYF | TGTGCTAGTGGTTTGGTATACGGTGGGAGCTCCTACGAGCAGTACTTC
TRBJ2-5 | TRBV27 | many | NA | CASSLSGLRETQYF | TGTGCCAGCAGTTTATCTGGGCTACGGGAGACCCAGTACTTC
TRBJ1-1 | TRBV5-5 | many | NA | CASQHPVGEAFF | TGTGCCAGCCAACACCCAGTGGGTGAAGCTTTCTTT
TRBJ2-4 | TRBV2 | many | TRBD2 | CASSEAFSGAKNIQYF | TGTGCCAGCAGTGAAGCCTTTAGCGGGGCCAAAAACATTCAGTACTTC
TRBJ2-7 | TRBV27 | many | NA | CASSLRDTSYEQYF | TGTGCCAGCAGCCTGCGGGACACCTCCTACGAGCAGTACTTC
TRBJ2-1 | TRBV10-3 | many | TRBD2 | CAISWASGNYNEQFF | TGTGCCATCAGTTGGGCTAGCGGGAACTACAATGAGCAGTTCTTC
TRBJ2-1 | TRBV6-2/TRBV6-3 | NA | NA | CASSSDGDEQFF | TGTGCCAGCAGTAGTGACGGAGATGAGCAGTTCTTC
TRBJ2-1 | TRBV24-1 | NA | TRBD1 | CATSDPGTAHNEQFF | TGTGCCACCAGTGACCCCGGGACAGCACACAATGAGCAGTTCTTC
TRBJ1-4 | TRBV4-2 | many | NA | CASSQEYRYNEKLFF | TGTGCCAGCAGCCAAGAATACAGATATAATGAAAAACTGTTTTTT
TRBJ1-6 | TRBV4-3 | many | NA | CASSQVGGGNSPLHF | TGCGCCAGCAGCCAAGTCGGGGGTGGTAATTCACCCCTCCACTTT
TRBJ1-1 | TRBV7-9 | few | TRBD1 | CASSSPGTGVIEAFF | TGTGCCAGCAGCTCCCCCGGGACAGGTGTAATTGAAGCTTTCTTT
TRBJ2-3 | TRBV12-3/TRBV12-4 | many | TRBD1 | CASNRGDRVMTDTQYF | TGTGCCAGCAATCGGGGGGACAGGGTTATGACAGATACGCAGTATTTT
TRBJ2-1 | TRBV7-9 | many | NA | CASSLGGTPYNEQFF | TGTGCCAGCAGCTTAGGAGGGACCCCTTACAATGAGCAGTTCTTC
TRBJ2-1 | TRBV11-1 | many | TRBD2 | CASSLGLAGENEQFF | TGTGCCAGCAGCTTGGGACTAGCAGGGGAAAATGAGCAGTTCTTC
TRBJ1-3 | TRBV2 | NA | NA | CASRSLNLDSLGNTIYF | TGTGCCAGTCGAAGTCTAAACTTGGACAGCCTGGGAAACACCATATATTTT
TRBJ2-7 | TRBV2 | many | TRBD2 | CASQREGRYEQYF | TGTGCCAGCCAGCGGGAGGGCCGCTACGAGCAGTACTTC